This is a list of T cell receptor beta chains from one sample in a study of cytomegalovirus exposure and HLA in healthy donors. Repertoires were generated with immunoSEQ multiplex PCR, while TCRdb's copy carries only in-frame clones and drops some. The table includes more than 150,000 clones, around four fifths detected once. Specimen: PBMCs. Receptor source: a man younger than 30 in good health and CMV-seropositive. Each CDR3 is given with its conserved first and last residue. The order of the fields is D gene, V gene, J gene, clone size, CDR3 protein, CDR3 DNA. A D gene is named only where the DNA matches it firmly. For some rows the clone size is stated as once, few or many, or as a class when expanded; others skip it.

.	TRBV9	TRBJ2-2	.	CASSVASTGELFF	TGTGCCAGCAGCGTAGCGTCCACCGGGGAGCTGTTTTTT
TRBD2	TRBV29-1	TRBJ2-1	.	CSVALAGGPYNEQFF	TGCAGCGTTGCACTAGCGGGAGGTCCCTACAATGAGCAGTTCTTC
TRBD1	TRBV11-2	TRBJ2-7	many	CASSLVWDSIYEQYF	TGTGCCAGCAGCTTAGTTTGGGACAGTATCTACGAGCAGTACTTC
.	TRBV28	TRBJ1-2	.	CASGGVAGSNYGYTF	TGTGCCAGCGGGGGGGTCGCCGGGTCAAACTATGGCTACACCTTC
TRBD1	TRBV27	TRBJ2-1	few	CASSWGTGNNEQFF	TGTGCCAGCAGTTGGGGGACAGGGAACAATGAGCAGTTCTTC
.	TRBV7-9	TRBJ1-2	.	CASSSQRGYGYTF	TGTGCCAGCAGCTCCCAAAGGGGCTATGGCTACACCTTC
.	TRBV5-1	TRBJ1-1	.	CASSLARGSEAFF	TGCGCCAGCAGCTTGGCCAGGGGATCTGAAGCTTTCTTT
.	TRBV7-3	TRBJ2-2	.	CASSLGLGELFF	TGTGCCAGCAGCTTGGGCCTAGGGGAGCTGTTTTTT
TRBD2	TRBV7-6	TRBJ2-1	.	CASSLSASGKRNEQFF	TGTGCCAGCAGCTTATCCGCTAGCGGGAAGCGGAATGAGCAGTTCTTC
.	TRBV11-2	TRBJ2-5	.	CASSFPGYQETQYF	TGTGCCAGCAGCTTCCCGGGGTACCAAGAGACCCAGTACTTC
TRBD1	TRBV25-1	TRBJ2-5	.	CASTSLGTGQETQYF	TGTGCCAGCACCTCCCTGGGGACAGGGCAAGAGACCCAGTACTTC
.	TRBV10-3	TRBJ2-7	.	CAISESGSYEQYF	TGTGCCATCAGTGAGTCAGGGAGCTACGAGCAGTACTTC
.	TRBV11-1	TRBJ2-7	.	CASKESGLLTVYEQYF	TGTGCCAGCAAGGAAAGCGGACTTTTGACCGTCTACGAGCAGTACTTC
TRBD2	TRBV5-1	TRBJ2-1	once	CASSSDGLAGGSEQFF	TGCGCCAGCAGCTCGGATGGACTAGCGGGAGGGAGTGAGCAGTTCTTC
TRBD2	TRBV7-2	TRBJ2-3	.	CASSLGGGVGTQYF	TGTGCCAGCAGCTTAGGCGGGGGGGTCGGTACGCAGTATTTT